This T cell receptor beta chain was identified in a study of cytomegalovirus exposure and HLA in healthy donors. The PCR used 60 Vbeta and 13 Jbeta primers. Method: immunoSEQ multiplex PCR; TCRdb's copy keeps in-frame clones and lacks some. This table has some 100,000 clones, roughly 75% appearing once. CDR1 is ENHRY, CDR2 SYGVKD, per germline. The CDR3 is 13 residues long. Losses at the gene ends were 3 bases for V and 9 bases for J; bases not matched to a gene: 4. Comment on this clone: Its antigen is unidentified.

Whole-study results and caveats: The Asian-associated ancestry cluster reportedly had fewer N-insertions than the approximately 650-donor mean in a later analysis.

Sequencing was done on a sample of PBMCs. This sequence was found in a male donor in good health and CMV-seropositive. The chain combines TRBV10-3 with TRBJ1-3, with 8 positions matching TRBD1. The chain's CDR3 is CAISDGQGSTIYF. In nucleotides, the CDR3 is TGTGCCATCAGTGACGGACAGGGATCCACCATATATTTT.